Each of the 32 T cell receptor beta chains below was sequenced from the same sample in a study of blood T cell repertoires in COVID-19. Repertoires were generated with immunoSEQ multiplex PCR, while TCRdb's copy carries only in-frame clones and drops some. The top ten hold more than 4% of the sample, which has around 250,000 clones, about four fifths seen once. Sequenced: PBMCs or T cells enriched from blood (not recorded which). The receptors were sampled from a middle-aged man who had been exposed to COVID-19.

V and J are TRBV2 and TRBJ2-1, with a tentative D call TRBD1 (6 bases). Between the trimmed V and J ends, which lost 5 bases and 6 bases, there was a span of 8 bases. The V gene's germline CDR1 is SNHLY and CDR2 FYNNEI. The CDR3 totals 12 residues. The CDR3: CASSSDSNEQFF. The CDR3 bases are TGTGCCAGCAGTTCGGACAGCAATGAGCAGTTCTTC.

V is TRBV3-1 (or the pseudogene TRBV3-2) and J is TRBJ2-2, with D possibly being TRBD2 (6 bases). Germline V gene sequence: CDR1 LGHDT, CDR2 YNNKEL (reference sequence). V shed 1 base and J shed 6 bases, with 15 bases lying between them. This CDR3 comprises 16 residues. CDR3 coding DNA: TGTGCCAGCAGCCAAGCACTTCGGAGGGTGGCCGGGGAGCTGTTTTTT. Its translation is CASSQALRRVAGELFF.

CDR3 sequence: CASTRQGAPVTEAFF. The CDR3 bases are TGTGCCAGCACCCGACAGGGGGCCCCCGTAACTGAAGCTTTCTTT. This chain uses TRBV21-1 with TRBJ1-1; the table's D gene call, TRBD1, was not cross checked with the DNA. TRBV21-1 is given as a pseudogene. This CDR3 spans 15 amino acids.

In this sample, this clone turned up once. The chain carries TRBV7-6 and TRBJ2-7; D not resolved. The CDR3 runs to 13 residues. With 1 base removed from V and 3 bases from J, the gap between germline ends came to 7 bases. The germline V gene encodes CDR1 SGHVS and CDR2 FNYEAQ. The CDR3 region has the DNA TGTGCCAGCAGCTTAGACTTGTACTACGAGCAGTACTTC. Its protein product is CASSLDLYYEQYF.

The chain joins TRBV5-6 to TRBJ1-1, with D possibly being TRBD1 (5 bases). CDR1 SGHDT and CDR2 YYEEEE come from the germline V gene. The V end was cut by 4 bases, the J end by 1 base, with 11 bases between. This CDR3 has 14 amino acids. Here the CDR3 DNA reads TGTGCCAGCAGCGGGGGGAGTTGGAACACTGAAGCTTTCTTT. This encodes CASSGGSWNTEAFF.

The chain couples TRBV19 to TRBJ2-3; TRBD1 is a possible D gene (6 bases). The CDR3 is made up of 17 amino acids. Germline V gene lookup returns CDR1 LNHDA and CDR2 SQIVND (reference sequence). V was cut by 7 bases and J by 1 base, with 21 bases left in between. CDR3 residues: CASILTYRDYGTDTQYF. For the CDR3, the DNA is TGTGCCAGTATCCTAACCTACAGGGATTACGGCACAGATACGCAGTATTTT. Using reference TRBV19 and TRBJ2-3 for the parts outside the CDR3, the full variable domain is DGGITQSPKYLFRKEGQNVTLSCEQNLNHDAMYWYRQDPGQGLRLIYYSQIVNDFQKGDIAEGYSVSREKKESFPLTVTSAQKNPTAFYLCASILTYRDYGTDTQYFGPGTRLTVL.

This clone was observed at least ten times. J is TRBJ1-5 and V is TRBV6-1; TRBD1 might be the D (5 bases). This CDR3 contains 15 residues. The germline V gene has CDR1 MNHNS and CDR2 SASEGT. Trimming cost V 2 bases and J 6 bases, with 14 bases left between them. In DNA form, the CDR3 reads TGTGCCAGCAGTGAAAGCTGGGGCGCACGTCAGCCCCAGCATTTT. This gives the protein CASSESWGARQPQHF.

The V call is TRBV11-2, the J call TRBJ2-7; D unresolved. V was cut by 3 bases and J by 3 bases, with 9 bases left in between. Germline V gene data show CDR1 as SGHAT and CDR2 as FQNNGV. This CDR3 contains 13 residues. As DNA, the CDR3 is TGTGCCAGCAGCTTTGGCAACGACTACGAGCAGTACTTC. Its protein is CASSFGNDYEQYF. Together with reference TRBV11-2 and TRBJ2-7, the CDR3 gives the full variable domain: EAGVAQSPRYKIIEKRQSVAFWCNPISGHATLYWYQQILGQGPKLLIQFQNNGVVDDSQLPKDRFSAERLKGVDSTLKIQPAKLEDSAVYLCASSFGNDYEQYFGPGTRLTVT.

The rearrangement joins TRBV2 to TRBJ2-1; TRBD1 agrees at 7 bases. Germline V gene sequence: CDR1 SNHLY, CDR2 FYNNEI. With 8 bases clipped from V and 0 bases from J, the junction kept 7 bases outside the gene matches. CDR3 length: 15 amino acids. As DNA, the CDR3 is TGTGCCAGCCGCCTCGGACAGGTCTCCTACAATGAGCAGTTCTTC. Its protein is CASRLGQVSYNEQFF.

The CDR3 region has the DNA TGTGCCAGCAGCAAGCCGGGACAGCCTTCCCCTGGGGCCAACGTCCTGACTTTC. This sequence encodes CASSKPGQPSPGANVLTF. The rearrangement joins TRBV21-1 to TRBJ2-6; the table's D call, TRBD1, has no DNA check behind it. TRBV21-1 is marked as a pseudogene. CDR3 length: 18 amino acids.

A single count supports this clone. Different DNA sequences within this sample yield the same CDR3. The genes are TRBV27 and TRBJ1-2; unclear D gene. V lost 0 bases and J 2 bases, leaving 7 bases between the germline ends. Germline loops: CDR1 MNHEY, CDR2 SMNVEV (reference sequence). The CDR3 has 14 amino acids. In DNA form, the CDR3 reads TGTGCCAGCAGTTTATCGAGGCGGAACTATGGCTACACCTTC. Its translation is CASSLSRRNYGYTF.

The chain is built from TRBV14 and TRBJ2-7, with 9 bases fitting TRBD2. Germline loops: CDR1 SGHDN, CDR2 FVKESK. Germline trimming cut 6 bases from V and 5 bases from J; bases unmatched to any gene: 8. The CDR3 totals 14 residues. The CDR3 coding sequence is TGTGCCAGCAGTAGGCGGGAGGGCCTCGACGAGCAGTACTTC. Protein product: CASSRREGLDEQYF.

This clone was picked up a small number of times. In DNA form, the CDR3 reads TGTGCCAGCAGTAGGCAGGGGAGCAATCAGCCCCAGCATTTT. Translated: CASSRQGSNQPQHF. The chain uses TRBV6-6 and TRBJ1-5, with D possibly being TRBD1 (6 bases). With 5 bases removed from V and 1 base from J, the gap between germline ends came to 9 bases. The germline V gene encodes CDR1 MNHNY and CDR2 SVGAGI (reference sequence). This CDR3 is built from 14 residues.

CDR3 in DNA: TGTGCCAGCAGCTTGTCTGTTGGTAGATGGAGGAACCTGAACACTGAAGCTTTCTTT. This gives the protein CASSLSVGRWRNLNTEAFF. This rearrangement joins TRBV5-5 to TRBJ1-1; D ambiguous. The CDR3 is 19 residues long. Trimming cost V 1 base and J 0 bases, with 22 bases left between them. CDR1 is SGHKS and CDR2 is YYEKEE in the germline V gene (reference sequence).

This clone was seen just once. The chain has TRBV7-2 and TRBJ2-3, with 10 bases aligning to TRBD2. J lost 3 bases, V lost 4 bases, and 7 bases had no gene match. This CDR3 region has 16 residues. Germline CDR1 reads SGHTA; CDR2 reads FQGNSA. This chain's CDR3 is CASSYLAGGGTDTQYF. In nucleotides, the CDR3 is TGTGCCAGCAGCTACTTAGCGGGAGGAGGAACAGATACGCAGTATTTT.

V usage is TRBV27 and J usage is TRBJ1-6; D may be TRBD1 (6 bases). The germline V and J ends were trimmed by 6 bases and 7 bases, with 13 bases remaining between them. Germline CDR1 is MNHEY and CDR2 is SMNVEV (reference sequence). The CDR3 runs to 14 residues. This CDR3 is CASRWTDKNSPLHF. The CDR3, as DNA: TGTGCCAGCAGGTGGACAGACAAGAATTCACCCCTCCACTTT.

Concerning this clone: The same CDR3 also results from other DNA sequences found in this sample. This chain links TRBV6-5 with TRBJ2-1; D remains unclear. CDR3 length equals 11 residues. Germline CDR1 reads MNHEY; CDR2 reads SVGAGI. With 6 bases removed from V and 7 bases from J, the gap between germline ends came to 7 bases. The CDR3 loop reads CASSLSNEQFF. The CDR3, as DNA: TGTGCCAGCAGCCTCTCGAATGAGCAGTTCTTC.

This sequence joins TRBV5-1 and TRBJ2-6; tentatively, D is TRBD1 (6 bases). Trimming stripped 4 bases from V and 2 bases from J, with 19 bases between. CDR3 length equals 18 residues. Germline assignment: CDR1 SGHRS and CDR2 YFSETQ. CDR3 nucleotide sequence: TGCGCCAGCAGCCCGTCCCCACAGGGCCCAACTGGGGCCAACGTCCTGACTTTC. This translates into CASSPSPQGPTGANVLTF. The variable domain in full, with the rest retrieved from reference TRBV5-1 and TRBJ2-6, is KAGVTQTPRYLIKTRGQQVTLSCSPISGHRSVSWYQQTPGQGLQFLFEYFSETQRNKGNFPGRFSGRQFSNSRSEMNVSTLELGDSALYLCASSPSPQGPTGANVLTFGAGSRLTVL.

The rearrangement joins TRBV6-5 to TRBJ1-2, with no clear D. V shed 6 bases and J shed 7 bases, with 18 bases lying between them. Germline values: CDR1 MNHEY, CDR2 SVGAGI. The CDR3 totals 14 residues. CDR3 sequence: CASSPRTGAGGYTF. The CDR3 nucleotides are TGTGCCAGCAGCCCCAGGACGGGCGCGGGTGGCTACACCTTC.

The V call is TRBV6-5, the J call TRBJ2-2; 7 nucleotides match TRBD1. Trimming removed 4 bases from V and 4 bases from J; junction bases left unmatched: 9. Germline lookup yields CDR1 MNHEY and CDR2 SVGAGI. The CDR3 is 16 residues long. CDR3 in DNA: TGTGCCAGCAGTTTTAGACAGGGTCAAGGCACCGGGGAGCTGTTTTTT. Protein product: CASSFRQGQGTGELFF.

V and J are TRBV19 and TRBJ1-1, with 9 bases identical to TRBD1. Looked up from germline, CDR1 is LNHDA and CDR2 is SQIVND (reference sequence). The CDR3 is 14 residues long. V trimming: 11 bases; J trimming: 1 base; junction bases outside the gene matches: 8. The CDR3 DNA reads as TGTGCCGCCGAGGACAGGGGCGAGAACACTGAAGCTTTCTTT. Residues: CAAEDRGENTEAFF.

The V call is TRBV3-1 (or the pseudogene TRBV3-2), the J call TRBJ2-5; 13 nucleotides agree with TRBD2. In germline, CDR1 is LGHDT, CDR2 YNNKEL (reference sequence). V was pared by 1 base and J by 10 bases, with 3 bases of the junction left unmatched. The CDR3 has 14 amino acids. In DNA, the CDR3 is TGTGCCAGCAGCCAAGGGACTAGCGGGAGTATCCAGTACTTC. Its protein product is CASSQGTSGSIQYF.

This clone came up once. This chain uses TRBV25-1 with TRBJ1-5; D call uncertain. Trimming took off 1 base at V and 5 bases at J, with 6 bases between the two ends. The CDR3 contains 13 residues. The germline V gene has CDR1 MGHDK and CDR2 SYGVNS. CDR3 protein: CASSEFSDQPQHF. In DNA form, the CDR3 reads TGTGCCAGCAGTGAATTTTCCGATCAGCCCCAGCATTTT. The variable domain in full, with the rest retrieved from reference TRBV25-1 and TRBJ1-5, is EADIYQTPRYLVIGTGKKITLECSQTMGHDKMYWYQQDPGMELHLIHYSYGVNSTEKGDLSSESTVSRIRTEHFPLTLESARPSHTSQYLCASSEFSDQPQHFGDGTRLSIL.

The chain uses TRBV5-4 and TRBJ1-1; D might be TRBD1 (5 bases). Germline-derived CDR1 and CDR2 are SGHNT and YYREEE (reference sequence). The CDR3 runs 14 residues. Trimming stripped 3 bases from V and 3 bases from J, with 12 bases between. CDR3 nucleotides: TGTGCCAGCAGCTCCTCCGACAGTTACACTGAAGCTTTCTTT. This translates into CASSSSDSYTEAFF.

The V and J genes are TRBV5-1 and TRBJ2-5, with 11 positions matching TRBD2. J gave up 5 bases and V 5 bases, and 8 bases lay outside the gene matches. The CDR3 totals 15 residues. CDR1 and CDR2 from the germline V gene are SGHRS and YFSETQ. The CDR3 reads CASRTLAGEGETQYF. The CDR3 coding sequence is TGCGCCAGCAGGACACTAGCGGGAGAGGGTGAGACCCAGTACTTC.

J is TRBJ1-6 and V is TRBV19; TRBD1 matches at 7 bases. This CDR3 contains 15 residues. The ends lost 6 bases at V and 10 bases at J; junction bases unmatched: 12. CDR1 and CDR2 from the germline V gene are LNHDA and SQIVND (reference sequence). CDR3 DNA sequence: TGTGCCAGTAGGCGTCAAGGGGGCCGGGGGTCACCCCTCCACTTT. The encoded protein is CASRRQGGRGSPLHF.

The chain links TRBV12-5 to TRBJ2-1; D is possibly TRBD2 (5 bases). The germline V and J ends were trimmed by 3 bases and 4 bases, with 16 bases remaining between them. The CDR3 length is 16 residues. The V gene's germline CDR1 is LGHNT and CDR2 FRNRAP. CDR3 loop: CASGFGGLRTYNEQFF. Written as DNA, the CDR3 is TGTGCTAGTGGTTTTGGTGGGTTGAGGACTTACAATGAGCAGTTCTTC.

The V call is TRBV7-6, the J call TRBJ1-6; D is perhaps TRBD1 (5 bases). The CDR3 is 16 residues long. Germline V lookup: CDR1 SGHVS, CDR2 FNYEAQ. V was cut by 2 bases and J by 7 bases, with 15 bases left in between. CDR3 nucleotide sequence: TGTGCCAGCAGCTTAAAGGGGCCACAATACAATTCACCCCTCCACTTT. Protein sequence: CASSLKGPQYNSPLHF.

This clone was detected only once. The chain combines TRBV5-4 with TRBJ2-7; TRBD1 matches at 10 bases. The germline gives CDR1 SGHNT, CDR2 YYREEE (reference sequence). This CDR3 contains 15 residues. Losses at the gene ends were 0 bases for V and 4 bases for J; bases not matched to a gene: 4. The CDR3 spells CASSLALGQGYEQYF. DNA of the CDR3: TGTGCCAGCAGCTTGGCCCTGGGACAGGGGTACGAGCAGTACTTC. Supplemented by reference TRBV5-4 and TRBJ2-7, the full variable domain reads ETGVTQSPTHLIKTRGQQVTLRCSSQSGHNTVSWYQQALGQGPQFIFQYYREEENGRGNFPPRFSGLQFPNYSSELNVNALELDDSALYLCASSLALGQGYEQYFGPGTRLTVT.

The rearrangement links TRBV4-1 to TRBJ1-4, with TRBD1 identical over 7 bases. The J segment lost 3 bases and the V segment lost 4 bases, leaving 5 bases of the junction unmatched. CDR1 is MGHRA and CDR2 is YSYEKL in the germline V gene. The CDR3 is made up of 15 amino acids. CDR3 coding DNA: TGCGCCAGCAGCCCCCGACAGGGTCCTAATGAAAAACTGTTTTTT. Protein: CASSPRQGPNEKLFF.

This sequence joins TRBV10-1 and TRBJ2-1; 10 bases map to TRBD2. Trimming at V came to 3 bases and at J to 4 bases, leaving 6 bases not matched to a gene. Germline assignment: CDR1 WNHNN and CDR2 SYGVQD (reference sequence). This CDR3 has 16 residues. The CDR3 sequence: CASSDSASGGYNEQFF. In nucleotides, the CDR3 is TGCGCCAGCAGTGATTCCGCTAGCGGGGGATACAATGAGCAGTTCTTC.

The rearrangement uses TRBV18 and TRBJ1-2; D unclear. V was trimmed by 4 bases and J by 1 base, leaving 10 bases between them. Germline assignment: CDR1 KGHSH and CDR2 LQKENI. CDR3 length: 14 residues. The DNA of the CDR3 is TGTGCCAGCTCACAAAAGTCGGGTAACTATGGCTACACCTTC. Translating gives CASSQKSGNYGYTF.